What follows are 21 T cell receptor beta chains derived from one specimen sequenced in a study of beta chain features in type 1 diabetes. Study conclusions and caveats: A moderate, significant TCRB CDR3 shortening appeared in type 1 diabetes across four CD4+ subsets.

Their target antigens are unknown. Expressed TCRB transcripts were sequenced, since all the RNA that had been isolated was reverse transcribed. Measured with immunoSEQ multiplex PCR; TCRdb has only the in-frame clones, and not every one. This table has about 710,000 clones, 11% to 15% appearing once. Sequencing input: naive CD4+ T cells from blood. These receptors all come from a man between 18 and 29 years old with type 1 diabetes.

The chain's CDR3 is CASSSAAGFGQAYNSPLHF. DNA of the CDR3: TGTGCCAGCAGCTCAGCTGCGGGTTTCGGACAGGCGTATAATTCACCCCTCCACTTT. The chain recombines TRBV7-2 with TRBJ1-6; 7 bases line up with TRBD1. Germline CDR1 SGHTA, CDR2 FQGNSA. The V and J ends lost 4 bases and 4 bases, in that order; junction bases with no gene match: 16. CDR3 length: 19 amino acids.

The chain links TRBV30 to TRBJ1-2, with TRBD1 matching over 7 bases. The germline V gene has CDR1 GTSNPN and CDR2 SVGIG (reference sequence). CDR3 length equals 14 residues. V lost 0 bases and J lost 6; bases outside the gene matches: 7. CDR3 sequence: CAWSVRDRENGYTF. CDR3 nucleotides: TGTGCCTGGAGTGTAAGAGACAGGGAAAATGGCTACACCTTC.

This clone was found a few times. The V call is TRBV28, the J call TRBJ2-7, with D tentatively TRBD1 or TRBD2 (6 bases each). The CDR3 is 15 residues long. V was trimmed by 7 bases and J by 2 bases, leaving 18 bases between them. Germline CDR1 reads MDHEN; CDR2 reads SYDVKM. CDR3 region: CASNPGRGRTYEQYF. In DNA, the CDR3 is TGTGCCAGCAACCCGGGACGGGGGCGGACCTACGAGCAGTACTTC.

Notes on this clone: Different DNA sequences within this sample yield the same CDR3. The CDR3 spells CASSSWETQYF. The CDR3 nucleotides read TGTGCCAGCAGCTCCTGGGAGACCCAGTACTTC. The chain joins TRBV7-2 to TRBJ2-5; D not resolved. The V gene's germline CDR1 is SGHTA and CDR2 FQGNSA. The V and J ends lost 4 bases and 5 bases respectively, with 5 bases between them. This CDR3 is 11 amino acids long.

This rearrangement joins TRBV6-4 to TRBJ2-5; possible D gene TRBD1, 6 bases. V was cut by 6 bases and J by 2 bases, with 7 bases left in between. The germline gives CDR1 MRHNA, CDR2 SNTAGT. This CDR3 comprises 12 residues. CDR3: CASRGQQETQYF. The CDR3, as DNA: TGTGCCAGCAGAGGACAGCAAGAGACCCAGTACTTC.

The genes are TRBV5-1 and TRBJ2-3; perhaps TRBD2 as D (6 bases). Trimming removed 7 bases at V and 6 bases at J, with 24 bases between. The CDR3 is 16 residues long. CDR1 and CDR2 from the germline V gene are SGHRS and YFSETQ. The CDR3 loop reads CASGGTAGYARDTQYF. As DNA, the CDR3 is TGCGCCAGCGGCGGGACTGCCGGCTATGCAAGGGATACGCAGTATTTT.

The J gene is TRBJ2-1, the V gene TRBV12-5, with 12 positions matching TRBD1. This CDR3 is 16 amino acids long. In germline, CDR1 is LGHNT, CDR2 FRNRAP. The trim removed 7 bases at V and 7 bases at J, leaving 11 bases unmatched. This chain's CDR3 is CASAEPGTGGLNEQFF. The CDR3 DNA follows: TGTGCTAGTGCTGAACCCGGGACAGGGGGCTTGAATGAGCAGTTCTTC.

This clone was seen a handful of times. The chain employs TRBV18 and TRBJ2-4; 8 bases fit TRBD2. The CDR3 runs to 17 residues. Per germline, CDR1 KGHSH and CDR2 LQKENI. V lost 3 bases to trimming and J lost 3 bases; unmatched junction nucleotides: 10. The DNA for the CDR3 is TGTGCCAGCTCACCTCCGGGACTAGAGGTTGACAAAAACATTCAGTACTTC. Its translation is CASSPPGLEVDKNIQYF.

This clone was detected only a few times. This chain connects TRBV2 to TRBJ2-7; D might be TRBD1 (6 bases). CDR1 SNHLY and CDR2 FYNNEI come from the germline V gene. V was clipped by 6 bases and J by 5 bases, with 14 bases between them. This CDR3 spans 13 amino acids. The CDR3 here is CASSERAGDEQYF. CDR3 bases: TGTGCCAGCAGCGAAAGGGCAGGGGACGAGCAGTACTTC.

This clone was observed once. The chain uses TRBV27 and TRBJ1-4; 9 bases are shared with TRBD1. J gave up 7 bases and V 8 bases, and 11 bases lay outside the gene matches. Germline lookup yields CDR1 MNHEY and CDR2 SMNVEV (reference sequence). The CDR3 totals 15 residues. CDR3 nucleotide sequence: TGTGCCAGCGGTCCTCACAGGGGGCTAGTTGAAAAACTGTTTTTT. Translated, it gives CASGPHRGLVEKLFF.

This clone showed up just a few times. The V gene is TRBV30, the J gene TRBJ2-3; D gene ambiguous. Per germline, CDR1 GTSNPN and CDR2 SVGIG (reference sequence). The V and J ends lost 0 bases and 9 bases respectively, with 13 bases between them. The CDR3 length is 13 residues. CDR3 sequence: CAWSVVGLATQYF. CDR3 nucleotide sequence: TGTGCCTGGAGTGTAGTGGGCCTGGCAACGCAGTATTTT. The full variable domain, its missing parts supplied by reference TRBV30 and TRBJ2-3, is SQTIHQWPATLVQPVGSPLSLECTVEGTSNPNLYWYRQAAGRGLQLLFYSVGIGQISSEVPQNLSASRPQDRQFILSSKKLLLSDSGFYLCAWSVVGLATQYFGPGTRLTVL.

This clone was detected only a few times. The chain recombines TRBV30 with TRBJ2-3; 7 positions agree with TRBD1. J was trimmed by 11 bases and V by 7 bases; bases with no gene match: 18. This CDR3 spans 14 amino acids. The germline V gene encodes CDR1 GTSNPN and CDR2 SVGIG (reference sequence). CDR3 residues: CAFLLTAQGYRQYF. The CDR3 nucleotides read TGTGCCTTCCTTCTTACAGCACAGGGGTATAGGCAGTATTTT.

This clone was recorded a few times. The chain uses TRBV9 and TRBJ1-2; D is perhaps TRBD1 (5 bases). Trimming removed 0 bases from V and 6 bases from J, with 12 bases in between. This CDR3 is built from 14 residues. The germline V gene encodes CDR1 SGDLS and CDR2 YYNGEE. Here the CDR3 reads CASSVAGHDNGYTF. The CDR3 nucleotides read TGTGCCAGCAGCGTAGCAGGACATGACAATGGCTACACCTTC.

With respect to this clone: This same CDR3 is encoded by further DNA sequences in the sample. The chain is built from TRBV18 and TRBJ2-1; TRBD2 might be the D (6 bases). This CDR3 region has 13 residues. Germline V gives CDR1 KGHSH, CDR2 LQKENI. Trimming took 3 bases from V and 3 from J, leaving 6 bases between them. DNA of the CDR3: TGTGCCAGCTCACCGGGACTCTACAATGAGCAGTTCTTC. Encoded protein: CASSPGLYNEQFF.

The table lists this clone with a few counts. The chain carries TRBV30 and TRBJ1-5; TRBD1 matches at 9 bases. Trimming removed 3 bases from V and 7 bases from J; junction bases left unmatched: 10. The CDR3 spans 15 residues. The V gene's germline CDR1 is GTSNPN and CDR2 SVGIG (reference sequence). CDR3 sequence: CAWSAGQGLRQPQHF. CDR3 in DNA: TGTGCCTGGAGCGCCGGACAGGGGCTACGCCAGCCCCAGCATTTT. The whole variable domain, remainder taken from reference TRBV30 and TRBJ1-5, is SQTIHQWPATLVQPVGSPLSLECTVEGTSNPNLYWYRQAAGRGLQLLFYSVGIGQISSEVPQNLSASRPQDRQFILSSKKLLLSDSGFYLCAWSAGQGLRQPQHFGDGTRLSIL.

The chain carries TRBV7-2 and TRBJ1-5; D gene uncertain. CDR1 is SGHTA and CDR2 is FQGNSA in the germline V gene. The CDR3 spans 12 residues. Trimming stripped 2 bases from V and 6 bases from J, with 5 bases between. The CDR3 bases are TGTGCCAGCAGCTTAAAAGGTCAGCCCCAGCATTTT. Residues: CASSLKGQPQHF.

The rearrangement uses TRBV30 and TRBJ2-6; possibly TRBD1 for D (6 bases). The CDR3 totals 15 residues. V was trimmed by 7 bases and J by 0 bases, leaving 13 bases between them. Germline V CDR1 and CDR2: GTSNPN, SVGIG (reference sequence). CDR3 sequence (DNA): TGTGCCTCCCGCAGGGGAGCCTCTGGGGCCAACGTCCTGACTTTC. Translated: CASRRGASGANVLTF.

The CDR3 nucleotides read TGTGCCAGCTATTCGGATACGCAGTATTTT. It yields the protein CASYSDTQYF. The chain carries TRBV6-1 and TRBJ2-3, with unresolved D. Between the trimmed V and J ends, which lost 8 bases and 6 bases, there was a span of 6 bases. From germline, CDR1 is MNHNS and CDR2 SASEGT. The length of the CDR3 is 10 residues.

The chain is built from TRBV19 and TRBJ2-5, with a tentative D call TRBD2 (5 bases). With 6 bases removed from V and 6 bases from J, the gap between germline ends came to 14 bases. The germline gives CDR1 LNHDA, CDR2 SQIVND (reference sequence). The CDR3 runs to 13 residues. The CDR3 DNA reads TGTGCCAGTAGCGAGGGCGAAGGAAAGACCCAGTACTTC. Its translation: CASSEGEGKTQYF.

The genes are TRBV9 and TRBJ2-5; TRBD2 aligns across 8 bases. The CDR3 covers 15 residues. Germline CDR1 and CDR2: SGDLS and YYNGEE. The trim removed 0 bases at V and 4 bases at J, leaving 5 bases unmatched. The CDR3 loop reads CASSVAAGVAETQYF. CDR3 nucleotide sequence: TGTGCCAGCAGCGTAGCAGCGGGGGTGGCAGAGACCCAGTACTTC. The whole variable domain, remainder taken from reference TRBV9 and TRBJ2-5, is DSGVTQTPKHLITATGQRVTLRCSPRSGDLSVYWYQQSLDQGLQFLIQYYNGEERAKGNILERFSAQQFPDLHSELNLSSLELGDSALYFCASSVAAGVAETQYFGPGTRLLVL.

This clone has only a few counts. The chain has TRBV6-6 and TRBJ2-3; 7 bases are shared with TRBD2. The CDR3 is made up of 14 amino acids. Germline trimming cut 8 bases from V and 5 bases from J; bases unmatched to any gene: 10. Looked up from germline, CDR1 is MNHNY and CDR2 is SVGAGI (reference sequence). CDR3 DNA sequence: TGTGCCAGCTTGGGGCTAGCGGTCTTAGATACGCAGTATTTT. Amino acids: CASLGLAVLDTQYF.